This TCR beta chain was retrieved from a study of sequential checkpoint blockade in melanoma. On the study more broadly: Randomization was 1:1 between first-line nivolumab→ipilimumab and ipilimumab→nivolumab.

Germline CDR1 MNHNS, CDR2 SASEGT. This CDR3 contains 16 residues. Trimming removed 4 bases from V and 5 bases from J; junction bases left unmatched: 8. TCRdb keeps only in-frame clones here, not all; method: immunoSEQ multiplex PCR. The repertoire holds approximately 9,000 clones, with around three quarters as singletons. Treatment here: randomized to nivolumab then ipilimumab (arm A) or the reverse (arm B). The source of this sequence is a human donor with melanoma. The V call is TRBV6-1, the J call TRBJ2-1; 10 bases agree with TRBD2. Source: CD8+ T cells sorted from blood (inferred from file names), taken from a patient given nivolumab and ipilimumab in sequence. DNA of the CDR3: TGTGCCAGCAGTGTCCATACTAGCGGGATGGACAATGAGCAGTTCTTC. Its translation is CASSVHTSGMDNEQFF.